Listed below are T cell receptor beta chains from one sample, sequenced in a study of blood T cell repertoires in COVID-19. Assay used: immunoSEQ multiplex PCR; TCRdb lists only in-frame clones, some missing. The sample lists 72,000 or so clones; 85% to 90% were seen once. Sequences were obtained from peripheral blood. The source of these receptors is a woman aged 80 or over with active or convalescent COVID-19. Each CDR3 is given with its conserved first and last residue. D genes are given only for firm matches. Expanded clones are given a class, and other clones once, few, many or no size at all.

d_gene: TRBD1
abundance: NA
j_gene: TRBJ1-4
v_gene: TRBV27
CDR3aa: CASSSFSDRGREKLFF
CDR3nt: TGTGCCAGCAGTTCGTTTTCGGACAGGGGCCGAGAAAAACTGTTTTTT

d_gene: NA
abundance: NA
j_gene: TRBJ1-4
v_gene: TRBV5-1
CDR3aa: CASSFSSSGTNEKLFF
CDR3nt: TGCGCCAGCAGCTTTTCGAGTTCGGGGACTAATGAAAAACTGTTTTTT

d_gene: NA
abundance: NA
j_gene: TRBJ2-4
v_gene: TRBV3-1/TRBV3-2
CDR3aa: CASSQVPINIQYF
CDR3nt: TGTGCCAGCAGCCAAGTTCCCATAAACATTCAGTACTTC

d_gene: NA
abundance: NA
j_gene: TRBJ2-6
v_gene: TRBV5-5
CDR3aa: CASSRSGGANVLTF
CDR3nt: TGTGCCAGCAGTCGGAGTGGTGGGGCCAACGTCCTGACTTTC

d_gene: NA
abundance: NA
j_gene: TRBJ1-5
v_gene: TRBV18
CDR3aa: CASSPGTANNQPQHF
CDR3nt: TGTGCCAGCTCACCGGGCACCGCGAATAATCAGCCCCAGCATTTT

d_gene: TRBD2
abundance: NA
j_gene: TRBJ2-5
v_gene: TRBV10-2
CDR3aa: CASSRERGRETQYF
CDR3nt: TGCGCCAGCAGTAGAGAGCGGGGGAGAGAGACCCAGTACTTC

d_gene: NA
abundance: once
j_gene: TRBJ2-7
v_gene: TRBV18
CDR3aa: CASSPPPGPEQYF
CDR3nt: TGTGCCAGCTCACCACCTCCAGGGCCCGAGCAGTACTTC

d_gene: TRBD1
abundance: NA
j_gene: TRBJ1-5
v_gene: TRBV2
CDR3aa: CASTTQGASNQPQHF
CDR3nt: TGTGCCAGCACCACGCAGGGGGCTAGCAATCAGCCCCAGCATTTT

d_gene: TRBD1
abundance: NA
j_gene: TRBJ1-3
v_gene: TRBV12-5
CDR3aa: CASGLWDRFSGNTIYF
CDR3nt: TGTGCTAGTGGTTTATGGGACAGATTCTCTGGAAACACCATATATTTT

d_gene: TRBD1
abundance: NA
j_gene: TRBJ2-3
v_gene: TRBV19
CDR3aa: CASSIWDRSTDTQYF
CDR3nt: TGTGCCAGTAGTATATGGGACAGAAGCACAGATACGCAGTATTTT

d_gene: NA
abundance: NA
j_gene: TRBJ1-2
v_gene: TRBV27
CDR3aa: CASSSHRGLGPYGYTF
CDR3nt: TGTGCCAGCAGTTCCCATAGGGGGTTAGGGCCTTATGGCTACACCTTC

d_gene: NA
abundance: NA
j_gene: TRBJ1-4
v_gene: TRBV19
CDR3aa: CASGTGYRATNEKLFF
CDR3nt: TGTGCCAGTGGTACAGGGTATAGAGCAACTAATGAAAAACTGTTTTTT

d_gene: NA
abundance: NA
j_gene: TRBJ2-3
v_gene: TRBV4-3
CDR3aa: CASSQVFSAADTQYF
CDR3nt: TGCGCCAGCAGCCAAGTTTTCAGCGCTGCAGATACGCAGTATTTT

d_gene: TRBD1
abundance: NA
j_gene: TRBJ2-1
v_gene: TRBV19
CDR3aa: CASSRQGEQFF
CDR3nt: TGTGCCAGTAGCCGACAGGGTGAGCAGTTCTTC

d_gene: NA
abundance: NA
j_gene: TRBJ1-6
v_gene: TRBV2
CDR3aa: CASLRVDDSPLHF
CDR3nt: TGTGCCAGCCTACGGGTAGACGATTCACCCCTCCACTTT

d_gene: NA
abundance: NA
j_gene: TRBJ1-4
v_gene: TRBV18
CDR3aa: CASSPWGDNEKLFF
CDR3nt: TGTGCCAGCTCACCATGGGGGGATAATGAAAAACTGTTTTTT